These 15 T cell receptor beta chains were all obtained from the same sample, sequenced in a study of OX40 agonist ivuxolimab in advanced cancers. TCRdb keeps only in-frame clones here, not all; method: immunoSEQ multiplex PCR. The sample lists about 36,000 clones; over 65% were seen once. Specimen: CD4+ or CD8+ T cells sorted from blood, collected in a trial of the OX40 agonist ivuxolimab. All receptors derive from an adult with an advanced solid tumor such as melanoma, head and neck, liver or kidney cancer.

CDR3 in DNA: TGTGCCAGCAGAAACTACGAGCAGTACTTC. Translated, it gives CASRNYEQYF. This chain uses TRBV2 with TRBJ2-7; D gene unclear. The length of the CDR3 is 10 residues. Trimming took 6 bases from V and 3 from J, leaving 3 bases between them. Germline CDR1 is SNHLY and CDR2 is FYNNEI. Based on the CDR3 plus reference TRBV2 and TRBJ2-7, the full variable domain is EPEVTQTPSHQVTQMGQEVILRCVPISNHLYFYWYRQILGQKVEFLVSFYNNEISEKSEIFDDQFSVERPDGSNFTLKIRSTKLEDSAMYFCASRNYEQYFGPGTRLTVT.

In its sample, this clone was seen a few times. The chain combines TRBV28 with TRBJ1-4; D remains ambiguous. The germline V and J ends were trimmed by 0 bases and 5 bases, with 4 bases remaining between them. The CDR3 has 13 residues. Germline assignment: CDR1 MDHEN and CDR2 SYDVKM. The CDR3 nucleotides read TGTGCCAGCAGTTTATGGACGAATGAAAAACTGTTTTTT. As protein: CASSLWTNEKLFF.

A remark on this clone: At one of its ends the junction is not consistent with the germline gene, which may arise from a read error. The rearrangement joins TRBV28 to TRBJ1-4; D is unclear. Germline lookup yields CDR1 MDHEN and CDR2 SYDVKM. This CDR3 comprises 16 residues. The CDR3: CASSPPDGTTNEKLFF. The CDR3 DNA reads TGTGCCAGCAGCCCCCCGGACGGTACAACTAATGAGAAACTGTTTTTT.

This sequence joins TRBV9 and TRBJ1-1; D is undetermined. From germline, CDR1 is SGDLS and CDR2 YYNGEE. V lost 4 bases and J 3 bases, leaving 13 bases between the germline ends. The CDR3 loop spans 14 amino acids. The CDR3 region is CASSPGGGHTEAFF. The CDR3 bases are TGTGCCAGCAGCCCCGGAGGTGGGCACACTGAAGCTTTCTTT. Full variable domain (remainder filled in from reference TRBV9 and TRBJ1-1): DSGVTQTPKHLITATGQRVTLRCSPRSGDLSVYWYQQSLDQGLQFLIQYYNGEERAKGNILERFSAQQFPDLHSELNLSSLELGDSALYFCASSPGGGHTEAFFGQGTRLTVV.

The chain has TRBV19 and TRBJ1-5, with 8 bases lining up with TRBD1. Germline V gene lookup returns CDR1 LNHDA and CDR2 SQIVND (reference sequence). After removal of 3 bases from V and 0 bases from J, the junction contained 16 bases not matched to a gene. CDR3 size: 20 residues. CDR3 sequence: CASSIYLEIDRGISNQPQHF. CDR3 bases: TGTGCCAGTAGTATTTATTTGGAAATCGACAGGGGAATTAGCAATCAGCCCCAGCATTTT.

The J gene is TRBJ1-1, the V gene TRBV6-6; D gene ambiguous. Trimming cost V 7 bases and J 3 bases, with 15 bases left between them. This CDR3 is 14 amino acids long. CDR1 MNHNY and CDR2 SVGAGI come from the germline V gene (reference sequence). CDR3: CASNSAGLYTEAFF. The CDR3 coding sequence is TGTGCCAGCAACAGCGCGGGCTTATACACTGAAGCTTTCTTT.

The gene calls are TRBV10-2 and TRBJ2-7; 7 bases are shared with TRBD1. This CDR3 spans 14 amino acids. In germline, CDR1 is WSHSY, CDR2 SAAADI. V lost 5 bases to trimming and J lost 4 bases; unmatched junction nucleotides: 8. CDR3 DNA: TGCGCCAGCAGTTCAGGGGGTAACCCGTACGAGCAGTACTTC. Its translation is CASSSGGNPYEQYF.

This clone was seen only a few times. This chain joins TRBV28 and TRBJ1-2; tentatively, D is TRBD1 (5 bases). Trimming took 7 bases from V and 0 from J, leaving 15 bases between them. CDR1 is MDHEN and CDR2 is SYDVKM in the germline V gene. CDR3 length: 15 residues. CDR3 coding DNA: TGTGCCAGCACCTTCATGGCGACAGCTAACTATGGCTACACCTTC. It encodes CASTFMATANYGYTF.

This clone was recorded once. The chain links TRBV14 to TRBJ1-2; TRBD1 matches 7 bases. V lost 4 bases, J lost 4 bases, and 6 bases stayed unmatched. The CDR3 loop spans 14 amino acids. Germline V CDR1 and CDR2: SGHDN, FVKESK. CDR3 sequence: CASSPRQGLYGYTF. CDR3 in DNA: TGTGCCAGCAGCCCAAGACAGGGTCTCTATGGCTACACCTTC.

This rearrangement joins TRBV7-2 to TRBJ2-5; D uncertain. From germline, CDR1 is SGHTA and CDR2 FQGNSA. Trimming left V 6 bases short and J 3 bases short, with 20 bases between. This CDR3 comprises 16 residues. The CDR3 loop is CASSFGYQLPEETQYF. The CDR3 bases are TGTGCCAGCAGTTTCGGCTACCAGCTTCCTGAAGAGACCCAGTACTTC.

This chain links TRBV19 with TRBJ2-3; 12 bases are a match to TRBD2. The CDR3 runs 18 residues. The germline CDR1 and CDR2 sequences are LNHDA and SQIVND (reference sequence). With V trimmed by 5 bases and J by 0 bases, 9 bases remained unmatched. The CDR3 protein is CASSLPGLAGPSTDTQYF. CDR3 coding DNA: TGTGCCAGTAGTTTACCGGGACTAGCGGGTCCTAGCACAGATACGCAGTATTTT.

The sample holds a few counts of this clone. The gene calls are TRBV6-1 and TRBJ2-1, with 12 bases identical to TRBD1. This CDR3 has 15 amino acids. Germline V gene sequence: CDR1 MNHNS, CDR2 SASEGT. J was trimmed by 7 bases and V by 10 bases; bases with no gene match: 11. The CDR3 spells CATTPWGQGANEQFF. DNA for the CDR3: TGTGCCACCACCCCTTGGGGACAGGGGGCGAATGAGCAGTTCTTC.

The rearrangement links TRBV7-9 to TRBJ1-1, with a tentative D call TRBD1 (5 bases). Trimming removed 8 bases from V and 0 bases from J, with 10 bases in between. Looked up from germline, CDR1 is SEHNR and CDR2 is FQNEAQ (reference sequence). The CDR3 length is 13 residues. The CDR3 DNA reads as TGTGCCAGCTCGACAGCCTTGAACACTGAAGCTTTCTTT. Translated, it gives CASSTALNTEAFF.

The chain couples TRBV5-1 to TRBJ2-5; TRBD2 might be the D (6 bases). CDR3 size: 14 residues. Germline assignment: CDR1 SGHRS and CDR2 YFSETQ. V was shortened by 4 bases and J by 1 base, with 11 bases between the two germline ends. CDR3 protein: CASSPGTFQETQYF. The CDR3 nucleotides read TGCGCCAGCAGCCCGGGGACTTTCCAAGAGACCCAGTACTTC.

This chain uses TRBV6-1 with TRBJ1-1; D uncertain. This CDR3 contains 15 residues. Between the trimmed V and J ends, which lost 1 base and 0 bases, there was a span of 9 bases. Per the germline V gene, CDR1 is MNHNS and CDR2 is SASEGT. The CDR3 nucleotides are TGTGCCAGCAGTGAAGTTAGTGGATTGAACACTGAAGCTTTCTTT. It specifies CASSEVSGLNTEAFF.